A single T cell receptor beta chain is shown here with its context. This entry belongs to a study of technical replicates of blood from several donors. Repertoires were generated with immunoSEQ multiplex PCR, while TCRdb's copy carries only in-frame clones and drops some. The sample shows about 82,000 clones, roughly 90% of them seen only once. CDR1 is MNHNY, CDR2 SVGAGI, per germline (reference sequence). The CDR3 runs to 14 residues. V lost 7 bases and J lost 8; bases outside the gene matches: 9. The chain uses TRBV6-6 and TRBJ1-4; 8 bases are shared with TRBD1. The sequence was collected from a human donor in good health. Sequencing input: T cells isolated from PBMCs. CDR3 DNA sequence: TGTGCCAGCACTCCGGGACAGGCGAGCGAAAAACTGTTTTTT. Protein product: CASTPGQASEKLFF.